One sample yielded the 11 T cell receptor beta chains listed below, sequenced in a study of neurological immune-mediated disorders. MiXCR, run by TCRdb on the 5' RACE reads, gives a single entry per CDR3 protein. This sample has approximately 74,000 distinct CDR3 sequences, with roughly 5% found just once. Sequencing was carried out using PBMCs. The receptor set was obtained from a man between 18 and 35 years old with multiple sclerosis.

This clonotype was counted ten times or more. This chain connects TRBV29-1 to TRBJ1-4; 8 nucleotides agree with TRBD1. Trimming at V came to 7 bases and at J to 10 bases, leaving 8 bases not matched to a gene. Germline V gives CDR1 SQVTM, CDR2 ANQGSEA. The CDR3 contains 12 residues. Written as DNA, the CDR3 is TGCAGCGCCTCGGGACAGGATACAAAACTGTTTTTT. Encoded protein: CSASGQDTKLFF.

This clonotype showed up just a few times. A junction end diverges from the germline sequence, so it may reflect a read error. The chain links TRBV28 to TRBJ1-5; D is ambiguous. The CDR3 spans 16 residues. The germline V gene encodes CDR1 MDHEN and CDR2 SYDVKM. DNA for the CDR3: TGTGCCAGCAGTTCTCTAACTATCCTTGGCAATCAGCCCCAGAATTTT. Protein: CASSSLTILGNQPQNF.

This clonotype was observed many times. V is TRBV11-2 and J is TRBJ2-3, with TRBD2 matching over 7 bases. The CDR3 has 17 amino acids. Germline values: CDR1 SGHAT, CDR2 FQNNGV. The ends lost 4 bases at V and 4 bases at J; junction bases unmatched: 14. CDR3 in amino acids: CASSSHAGRGRSDTQYF. The DNA for the CDR3 is TGTGCCAGCAGCTCCCACGCGGGGCGGGGGAGGTCAGATACGCAGTATTTT.

This clonotype has at least ten counts. V and J are TRBV5-1 and TRBJ2-7; 10 bases are shared with TRBD1. This CDR3 is 14 amino acids long. The V segment lost 4 bases and the J segment 5 bases; nucleotides outside the gene matches: 6. Per germline, CDR1 SGHRS and CDR2 YFSETQ. The CDR3 sequence: CASSERQGADEQYF. As DNA, the CDR3 is TGCGCCAGCAGCGAAAGACAGGGGGCCGACGAGCAGTACTTC.

This chain uses TRBV12-2 with TRBJ1-6. TRBV12-2 is termed a pseudogene. This CDR3 is built from 17 residues. The CDR3 protein is CASRLARPWVRNSPLHF. The CDR3 DNA reads as TGTGCAAGTCGCTTAGCGCGTCCGTGGGTGAGGAATTCACCCCTCCACTTT.

This clonotype was counted only a few times. Germline and junction disagree at one end, which may indicate a read error. The V gene is TRBV20-1, the J gene TRBJ2-6, with D perhaps TRBD1 (5 bases). This CDR3 region has 14 residues. Germline V lookup: CDR1 DFQATT, CDR2 SNEGSKA (reference sequence). The CDR3 DNA follows: TGCAGTGCAGCAGGGTTCACTGGGGCCAAAGTCCTGACTTTC. Translated, it gives CSAAGFTGAKVLTF.

This clonotype was recorded at least ten times. V usage is TRBV5-6 and J usage is TRBJ1-2; possibly TRBD1 for D (6 bases). V was pared by 2 bases and J by 2 bases, with 10 bases between. The CDR3 loop spans 14 amino acids. CDR1 and CDR2 from the germline V gene are SGHDT and YYEEEE. CDR3 protein: CASSFTDRNYGYTF. The DNA of the CDR3 is TGTGCCAGCAGCTTTACGGACAGAAACTATGGCTACACCTTC.

The table lists this clonotype with many counts. One end of the junction fails to match germline, which may point to a read error. The gene calls are TRBV7-7 and TRBJ2-2; D is unclear. The CDR3 has 13 residues. Germline V CDR1 and CDR2: SSHAT, FNYEAQ (reference sequence). This CDR3 is CASSLQISGELFF. Written as DNA, the CDR3 is TGTGCTAGCAGCTTACAGATCTCCGGGGAGCTGTTTTTT.

This clonotype was picked up many times. CDR3: CASSFAGGGLPYEQYF. CDR3 nucleotide sequence: TGTGCCAGCAGCTTTGCGGGGGGGGGTCTCCCCTACGAGCAGTACTTC. The J gene is TRBJ2-7, the V gene TRBV7-9; 9 positions agree with TRBD2. J gave up 2 bases and V 3 bases, and 8 bases lay outside the gene matches. Germline values: CDR1 SEHNR, CDR2 FQNEAQ (reference sequence). The CDR3 covers 16 residues.

On this clonotype itself: A much larger clone sits a single nucleotide away, making a read error possible. The genes are TRBV7-2 and TRBJ1-5; 8 positions agree with TRBD1. From germline, CDR1 is SGHTA and CDR2 FQGNSA. This CDR3 has 15 residues. This CDR3 is CASSMDRVDNQPQNF. The CDR3 DNA follows: TGTGCCAGCAGCATGGACAGGGTAGACAATCAGCCCCAGAATTTT.

This clonotype was seen ten or more times. Here the CDR3 DNA reads TGCAGTGCTAGAGACGGGGGGGCGGATTACAATGAGCAGTTCTTC. As protein: CSARDGGADYNEQFF. V is TRBV20-1 and J is TRBJ2-1; TRBD2 agrees at 8 bases. Germline trimming cut 0 bases from V and 4 bases from J; bases unmatched to any gene: 5. The CDR3 spans 15 residues. The germline gives CDR1 DFQATT, CDR2 SNEGSKA (reference sequence).